This record concerns one T cell receptor (beta chain) sequence. Its antigen is as yet unknown. This CDR3 contains 16 residues. CDR1 and CDR2 from the germline V gene are MNHNS and SASEGT. Trimming shortened V by 3 bases and J by 1 base, and 13 bases separated the two germline ends. This record comes from a study of T cells in localized non-small cell lung cancer. Study results and caveats: Heterogeneity cannot be ruled out, as sequencing used one tumor region only. Clonality of T cells reached its maximum in uninvolved adjacent lung, surpassing tumor. In adjacent lung, a median roughly 60 of the top 100 tumor clones were found.

Clones were sequenced by immunoSEQ multiplex PCR, and TCRdb holds only the in-frame ones, with some missing. Among about 59,000 clones, over 85% were seen once, and the ten largest hold less than 25%. The source material was peripheral blood, sampled before any cancer treatment. V usage is TRBV6-1 and J usage is TRBJ1-5; D perhaps matches TRBD1 (5 bases). This receptor was identified in a man aged 40 to 69 with stage I squamous cell lung carcinoma. CDR3 region: CASSDLGVGSNQPQHF. CDR3 coding DNA: TGTGCCAGCAGTGATTTGGGGGTAGGGAGCAATCAGCCCCAGCATTTT.